A single sample gave rise to the 13 T cell receptor beta chains below, sequenced in a study of blood T cell repertoires in COVID-19. The assay was immunoSEQ multiplex PCR, and TCRdb's table has in-frame clones only and misses some. This sample yields 200,000 to 300,000 clones, of which roughly four fifths are seen a single time; over 8% belongs to the top ten. Sequencing was performed on peripheral blood. Receptor source: a woman at least 80 years old with acute or convalescent COVID-19.

CDR3 protein: CASSLARLGNTEAFF. CDR3 DNA: TGCGCCAGCAGCTTGGCGAGACTGGGGAACACTGAAGCTTTCTTT. This chain joins TRBV5-1 and TRBJ1-1, with unresolved D. Deletions cut 0 bases from V and 1 base from J, with 10 bases between. The CDR3 runs 15 residues. Germline V gene sequence: CDR1 SGHRS, CDR2 YFSETQ.

The chain recombines TRBV7-3 with TRBJ2-1; TRBD2 agrees at 7 bases. The CDR3 is 16 amino acids. Germline CDR1 and CDR2: SGHTA and FQGTGA. Trimming took 5 bases from V and 6 from J; bases not matched to a gene: 13. CDR3 sequence (DNA): TGTGCCAGCAGCGTGGCAAGCGGGGCACGGGTCAATGAGCAGTTCTTC. This translates into CASSVASGARVNEQFF.

This clone was detected a few times. The junction does not match germline at one end; this may be a read error. The chain has TRBV20-1 and TRBJ2-1; no firm D call. CDR3 length: 11 residues. CDR1 and CDR2 from the germline V gene are DFQATT and SNEGSKA (reference sequence). Written as DNA, the CDR3 is TGCAGTGCTAGATCGGCTCTAAACCGGGTCTTC. As protein: CSARSALNRVF.

This chain uses TRBV5-1 with TRBJ1-3; D ambiguous. Germline CDR1 SGHRS, CDR2 YFSETQ. This CDR3 is 14 amino acids long. Trimming took off 0 bases at V and 3 bases at J, with 7 bases between the two ends. The CDR3 loop is CASSLEGSGNTIYF. In nucleotides, the CDR3 is TGCGCCAGCAGCTTGGAAGGGAGTGGAAACACCATATATTTT.

V gene TRBV11-1 combines with J gene TRBJ1-1; D unresolved. V lost 1 base and J lost 5, with 11 bases in between. Germline-derived CDR1 and CDR2 are SGHAT and FQDESV (reference sequence). This CDR3 is built from 14 residues. The CDR3 reads CASSLGGAKTEAFF. As DNA, the CDR3 is TGTGCCAGCAGCTTAGGTGGAGCGAAGACTGAAGCTTTCTTT. Variable domain in full (rest from reference TRBV11-1 and TRBJ1-1): EAEVAQSPRYKITEKSQAVAFWCDPISGHATLYWYRQILGQGPELLVQFQDESVVDDSQLPKDRFSAERLKGVDSTLKIQPAELGDSAMYLCASSLGGAKTEAFFGQGTRLTVV.

V is TRBV20-1 and J is TRBJ2-3; D gene ambiguous. CDR3 length equals 11 residues. Deletions cut 6 bases from V and 4 bases from J, with 8 bases between. Germline CDR1 and CDR2: DFQATT and SNEGSKA (reference sequence). CDR3 bases: TGCAGTGCAAAGAGGCCAGATACGCAGTATTTT. It codes for CSAKRPDTQYF.

The chain employs TRBV27 and TRBJ2-1; 9 bases map to TRBD2. The CDR3 covers 19 residues. Germline CDR1 is MNHEY and CDR2 is SMNVEV (reference sequence). Trimming cost V 11 bases and J 4 bases; bases outside gene matches: 24. CDR3: CARAGSRGPSAGGYNEQFF. CDR3 DNA: TGTGCCCGCGCCGGCTCCCGGGGGCCCTCCGCGGGGGGGTACAATGAGCAGTTCTTC.

The J gene is TRBJ2-1, the V gene TRBV29-1; 7 bases align to TRBD1. Germline V CDR1 and CDR2: SQVTM, ANQGSEA. Trimming removed 6 bases from V and 0 bases from J; junction bases left unmatched: 14. The CDR3 extends over 17 amino acids. CDR3 protein: CSVQGWQSAFSYNEQFF. DNA of the CDR3: TGCAGCGTACAGGGGTGGCAGTCCGCCTTCTCCTACAATGAGCAGTTCTTC.

V gene TRBV27 combines with J gene TRBJ2-5; 13 nucleotides match TRBD2. Germline-derived CDR1 and CDR2 are MNHEY and SMNVEV (reference sequence). The CDR3 runs to 17 residues. Trimming took 5 bases from V and 4 from J; bases not matched to a gene: 10. CDR3 region: CASSMGRLAGGIETQYF. CDR3 in DNA: TGTGCCAGCAGTATGGGTCGACTAGCGGGGGGAATAGAGACCCAGTACTTC.

The chain is built from TRBV28 and TRBJ1-5; no firm D call. The CDR3 is 14 residues long. Trimming removed 6 bases at V and 5 bases at J, with 14 bases between. The V gene's germline CDR1 is MDHEN and CDR2 SYDVKM. CDR3 bases: TGTGCCAGCAGCGACGGGATGCGCGATCAGCCCCAGCATTTT. As protein: CASSDGMRDQPQHF.

DNA for the CDR3: TGTGCCAGCAGCTTGGTGCGGGTACGGAATACCGGGGAGCTGTTTTTT. This translates into CASSLVRVRNTGELFF. The chain links TRBV5-6 to TRBJ2-2, with TRBD2 as a possible D gene (5 bases). Between the trimmed V and J ends, which lost 0 bases and 5 bases, there was a span of 14 bases. Germline V CDR1 and CDR2: SGHDT, YYEEEE. CDR3 length: 16 amino acids.

In its sample, this clone was seen a few times. The CDR3 nucleotides are TGTGCCAGCAGCGCGGGACAGGGGGCTCGCTCTGGAAACACCATATATTTT. Translated, it gives CASSAGQGARSGNTIYF. The genes are TRBV9 and TRBJ1-3; 12 bases match TRBD1. Germline V gene lookup returns CDR1 SGDLS and CDR2 YYNGEE. The V and J ends lost 3 bases and 0 bases, in that order; junction bases with no gene match: 4. This CDR3 is 17 amino acids long.

CDR3 DNA: TGCAGTGCCAGCGGGGATTCACCCCTCCACTTT. Translated: CSASGDSPLHF. The chain uses TRBV20-1 and TRBJ1-6; D is ambiguous. V lost 6 bases and J 8 bases, leaving 8 bases between the germline ends. The CDR3 sequence is 11 residues long. Per the germline V gene, CDR1 is DFQATT and CDR2 is SNEGSKA (reference sequence).